This T cell receptor beta chain was recovered during a study of blood T cell repertoires in COVID-19. Sequencing used immunoSEQ multiplex PCR; TCRdb keeps in-frame clones, though not all of them. The top ten clones hold more than 6% of a sample with fewer than 350,000 clones, 75% to 85% of them seen once. The clonotype comes from a human donor in a cohort sampled during active COVID-19. The source material was peripheral blood.

This CDR3 reads CASSPQSKPRQETQYF. The CDR3 nucleotides are TGTGCCAGCAGCCCGCAGTCAAAACCTAGGCAGGAGACCCAGTACTTC. The chain is built from TRBV7-8 and TRBJ2-5, with D unclear. Deletions cut 5 bases from V and 5 bases from J, with 21 bases between. There are 16 residues in the CDR3. The germline V gene has CDR1 SGHVS and CDR2 FQNEAQ.